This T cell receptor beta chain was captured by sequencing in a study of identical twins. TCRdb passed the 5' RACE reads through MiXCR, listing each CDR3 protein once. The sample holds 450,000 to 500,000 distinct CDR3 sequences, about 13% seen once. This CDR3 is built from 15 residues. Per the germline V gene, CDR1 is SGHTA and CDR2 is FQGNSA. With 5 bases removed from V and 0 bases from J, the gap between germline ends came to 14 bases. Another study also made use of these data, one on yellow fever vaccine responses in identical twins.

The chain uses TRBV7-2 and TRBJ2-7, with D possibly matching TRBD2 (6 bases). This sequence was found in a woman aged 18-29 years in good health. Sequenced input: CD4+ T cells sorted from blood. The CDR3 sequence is CASSPGTYSSYEQYF. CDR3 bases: TGTGCCAGCAGCCCGGGGACTTACAGCTCCTACGAGCAGTACTTC.